This record concerns one TCR beta chain sequence. The antigen remains undetermined. The data were obtained in a study of cytomegalovirus exposure and HLA in healthy donors. Study conclusions and caveats: In a later analysis, TCR beta V- and J-gene trimming showed a link to a missense DCLRE1C variant. Per a prior analysis, the majority of TCR beta V segments were productive roughly 87% or roughly 30% of the time. A later look showed TCR association rates differing by HLA locus, highest for DRB1 and lowest for HLA-C.

Germline CDR1 reads SGHTA; CDR2 reads FQGNSA. The CDR3 loop spans 16 amino acids. With V trimmed by 2 bases and J by 2 bases, 7 bases remained unmatched. Donors sampled were nominally healthy, though unrecorded immune exposures were likely. Primers included in the PCR were 60 Vbeta and 13 Jbeta primers. The table came from immunoSEQ multiplex PCR; TCRdb's copy has only in-frame clones and leaves some out. This table holds about 140,000 clones, around 79% found once. The chain uses TRBV7-2 and TRBJ2-3; 7 bases map to TRBD1. Sequences were obtained from PBMCs. The sequence derives from a female donor in good health and CMV-seronegative. The CDR3 nucleotides are TGTGCCAGCAGCTTATTGGCCAGGGGGTACACAGATACGCAGTATTTT. Translation: CASSLLARGYTDTQYF.